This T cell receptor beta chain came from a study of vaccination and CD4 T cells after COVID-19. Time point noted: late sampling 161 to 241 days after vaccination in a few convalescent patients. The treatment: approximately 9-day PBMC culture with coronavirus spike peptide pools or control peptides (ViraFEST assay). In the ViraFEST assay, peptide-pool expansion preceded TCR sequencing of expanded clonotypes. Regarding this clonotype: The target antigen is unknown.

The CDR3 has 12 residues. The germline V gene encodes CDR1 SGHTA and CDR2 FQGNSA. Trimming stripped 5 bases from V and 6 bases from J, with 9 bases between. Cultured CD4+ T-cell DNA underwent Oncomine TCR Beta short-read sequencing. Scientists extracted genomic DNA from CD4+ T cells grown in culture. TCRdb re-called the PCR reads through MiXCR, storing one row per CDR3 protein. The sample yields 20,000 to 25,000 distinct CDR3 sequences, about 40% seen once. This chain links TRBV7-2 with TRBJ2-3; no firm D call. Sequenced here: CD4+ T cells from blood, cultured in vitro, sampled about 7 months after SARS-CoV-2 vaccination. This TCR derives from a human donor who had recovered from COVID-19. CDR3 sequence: CASSGFTDTQYF. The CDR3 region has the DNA TGTGCCAGCAGCGGGTTTACGGATACGCAGTATTTT.